Each of the 10 T cell receptor beta chains below was sequenced from the same sample in a study of CD8 T cells in Susac syndrome. The RNA, about 0.5 to 1 ug, was put through reverse transcription using random hexamers. TCRdb reprocessed the immunoSEQ multiplex PCR reads via MiXCR and lists one record per CDR3 protein. The table records about 150,000 distinct CDR3 sequences, about 95% of them present only once. Sequencing used CD4+ T cells from PBMCs. These receptors were obtained from a human donor with multiple sclerosis.

V gene TRBV5-6 combines with J gene TRBJ2-5, with D possibly TRBD1 on 5 matching bases. Germline-derived CDR1 and CDR2 are SGHDT and YYEEEE. The CDR3 has 13 residues. V shed 1 base and J shed 5 bases, with 9 bases lying between them. The CDR3 sequence: CASSLRGWETQYF. CDR3 DNA sequence: TGTGCCAGCAGCTTGAGGGGATGGGAGACCCAGTACTTC.

V and J are TRBV5-8 and TRBJ1-3; D possibly corresponds to TRBD1 (5 bases). Trimming took off 0 bases at V and 0 bases at J, with 10 bases between the two ends. CDR1 is SGHTS, CDR2 YDEGEE, per germline. The CDR3 totals 16 residues. CDR3 DNA: TGTGCCAGCAGCTTGGGACAGTTCTTCTCTGGAAACACCATATATTTT. It translates to CASSLGQFFSGNTIYF.

The chain recombines TRBV5-1 with TRBJ1-5; D perhaps matches TRBD1 (5 bases). The CDR3 spans 12 residues. In germline, CDR1 is SGHRS, CDR2 YFSETQ. CDR3 coding DNA: TGCGCAACGAACGGGGGTTCTAAGCCCCAGCATTTT. This translates into CATNGGSKPQHF.

This chain connects TRBV9 to TRBJ2-5; D assignment may be TRBD1 or TRBD2 (6 bases each). The germline gives CDR1 SGDLS, CDR2 YYNGEE. V lost 5 bases to trimming and J lost 6 bases, with 23 bases between them. The CDR3 is 16 amino acids. The CDR3 region has the DNA TGTGCCAGCAGTGGGGGGACCGGGACACCTGGCCAGACCCAGTACTTC. Translating gives CASSGGTGTPGQTQYF.

The J gene is TRBJ2-1, the V gene TRBV4-1; TRBD2 matches 11 bases. Germline CDR1 reads MGHRA; CDR2 reads YSYEKL. The length of the CDR3 is 18 residues. The V segment lost 1 base and the J segment 6 bases; nucleotides outside the gene matches: 11. The DNA of the CDR3 is TGCGCCAGCAGCCAAGGGGCAGGGGCTAGCGGGAGGATCAATGAGCAGTTCTTC. It specifies CASSQGAGASGRINEQFF.

The genes are TRBV6-5 and TRBJ2-1; TRBD2 matches 7 bases. Germline V gene sequence: CDR1 MNHEY, CDR2 SVGAGI. The V segment lost 3 bases and the J segment 0 bases; nucleotides outside the gene matches: 5. The CDR3 has 16 amino acids. In nucleotides, the CDR3 is TGTGCCAGCAGTTATTCTAGCGGCCTCTCCTACAATGAGCAGTTCTTC. The encoded protein is CASSYSSGLSYNEQFF.

The chain carries TRBV30 and TRBJ1-2; TRBD1 aligns across 10 bases. CDR3 size: 16 residues. V lost 1 base and J lost 4; bases outside the gene matches: 9. Germline V gene sequence: CDR1 GTSNPN, CDR2 SVGIG (reference sequence). CDR3 nucleotide sequence: TGTGCCTGGAGTGCCGGACAGGGGGAGACCCCCTATGGCTACACCTTC. Protein: CAWSAGQGETPYGYTF.

V is TRBV3-1 and J is TRBJ2-7; D gene uncertain. Germline loops: CDR1 LGHDT, CDR2 YNNKEL (reference sequence). The germline V and J ends were trimmed by 1 base and 8 bases, with 9 bases remaining between them. The CDR3 covers 12 residues. CDR3 loop: CASSQGKGKQYF. CDR3 DNA sequence: TGTGCCAGCAGCCAAGGAAAAGGAAAGCAGTACTTC.

The chain combines TRBV7-2 with TRBJ2-5; D is unclear. This CDR3 region has 13 residues. Trimming stripped 2 bases from V and 5 bases from J, with 9 bases between. Germline values: CDR1 SGHTA, CDR2 FQGNSA. CDR3 bases: TGTGCCAGCAGCTTAACAAGCCTGGAGACCCAGTACTTC. Residues: CASSLTSLETQYF.

The CDR3 DNA reads TGCGCCAGCTATTCCCCCTCGACAGGGGGCCTGAACTATGGCTACACCTTC. Translated, it gives CASYSPSTGGLNYGYTF. The chain joins TRBV5-1 to TRBJ1-2; 10 positions match TRBD1. Per the germline V gene, CDR1 is SGHRS and CDR2 is YFSETQ. Trimming cost V 7 bases and J 2 bases; bases outside gene matches: 14. This CDR3 contains 17 residues.